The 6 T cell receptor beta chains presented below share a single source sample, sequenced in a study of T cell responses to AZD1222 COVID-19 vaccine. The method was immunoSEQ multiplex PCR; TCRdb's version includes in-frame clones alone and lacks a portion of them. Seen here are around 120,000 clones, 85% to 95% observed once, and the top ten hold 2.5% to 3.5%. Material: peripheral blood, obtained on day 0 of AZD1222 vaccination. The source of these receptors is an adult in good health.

The DNA for the CDR3 is TGCAGCGTTGAAACGGGGTATGAAGCTTTCTTT. This encodes CSVETGYEAFF. The chain carries TRBV29-1 and TRBJ1-1; D gene uncertain. This CDR3 region has 11 residues. Germline CDR1 SQVTM, CDR2 ANQGSEA. Trimming left V 2 bases short and J 7 bases short, with 8 bases between.

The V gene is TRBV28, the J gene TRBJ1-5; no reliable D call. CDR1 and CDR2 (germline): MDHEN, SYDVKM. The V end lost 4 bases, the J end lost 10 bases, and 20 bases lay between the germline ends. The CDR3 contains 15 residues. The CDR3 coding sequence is TGTGCCAGCAGTTCAATATCGGGAACGATAGGACCCCAGCATTTT. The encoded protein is CASSSISGTIGPQHF.

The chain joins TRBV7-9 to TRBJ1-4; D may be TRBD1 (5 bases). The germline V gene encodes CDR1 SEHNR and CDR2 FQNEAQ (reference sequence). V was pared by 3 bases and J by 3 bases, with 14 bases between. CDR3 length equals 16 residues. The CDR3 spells CASSFVAGTPNEKLFF. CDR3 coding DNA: TGTGCCAGCAGCTTCGTGGCAGGGACCCCTAATGAAAAACTGTTTTTT.

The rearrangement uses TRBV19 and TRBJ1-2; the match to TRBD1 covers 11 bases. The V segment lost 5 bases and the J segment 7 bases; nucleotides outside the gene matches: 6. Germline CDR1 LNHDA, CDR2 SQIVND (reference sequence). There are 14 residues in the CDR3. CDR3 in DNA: TGTGCCAGTAGTTCTCGGGACAGGGGGTTTGGCTACACCTTC. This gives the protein CASSSRDRGFGYTF.

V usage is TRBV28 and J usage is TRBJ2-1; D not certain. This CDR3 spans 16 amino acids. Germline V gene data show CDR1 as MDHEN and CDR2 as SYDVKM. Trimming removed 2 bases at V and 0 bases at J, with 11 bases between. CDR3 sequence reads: CASSLLGWSSYNEQFF. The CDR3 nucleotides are TGTGCCAGCAGTTTACTGGGCTGGAGCTCCTACAATGAGCAGTTCTTC.

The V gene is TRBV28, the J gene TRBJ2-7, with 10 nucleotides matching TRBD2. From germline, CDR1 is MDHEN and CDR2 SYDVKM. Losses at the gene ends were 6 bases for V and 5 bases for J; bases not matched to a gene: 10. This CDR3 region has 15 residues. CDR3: CASRSQREGVHEQYF. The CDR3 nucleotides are TGTGCCAGCAGATCTCAGCGGGAGGGGGTCCACGAGCAGTACTTC.